This is a list of T cell receptor beta chains from one sample in a study of T-cell reconstitution after alpha-beta-depleted transplantation in children. One entry per CDR3 protein, called by TCRdb with MiXCR from the PCR reads. The data show around 580,000 distinct CDR3 sequences, roughly a quarter seen once. Sequencing was performed on PBMCs, taken before TCRalphabeta/CD19-depleted stem cell transplant. The receptor source for this set is a boy under two years old with Wiskott-Aldrich syndrome, due to receive a stem cell transplant. The CDR3 runs from the conserved cysteine through the conserved F or W. The D gene is left open where the match is weak. Size is omitted from some rows. Given values are once, few, many or a class for expanded clones.

>-|TRBJ1-4|-|TRBV6-1
TGTGCCAGCAGCCGACAGTTATTTAATGAAAAACTGTTTTTT
CASSRQLFNEKLFF
>TRBD2|TRBJ2-7|-|TRBV28
TGTGCCAGCAGGCTAGCGGGAGACGACGAGCAGTACTTC
CASRLAGDDEQYF
>TRBD2|TRBJ2-1|-|TRBV12-3/TRBV12-4
TGTGCCAGCAGTTTTTCCGGGAGGGATTACAATGAGCAGTTCTTC
CASSFSGRDYNEQFF
>TRBD2|TRBJ2-5|-|TRBV6-1
TGTGCCAGCCGGCCAGCGGGAATCGGGACCCAGTACTTC
CASRPAGIGTQYF
>-|TRBJ2-2|-|TRBV30
TGTGCCTGCTCCGAGGCGGGGGAGCTGTTTTTT
CACSEAGELFF
>TRBD2|TRBJ2-7|few|TRBV5-1
TGCGCCAGCAGCCCACGGACTAGCGGGAGGTACGAGCAGTACTTC
CASSPRTSGRYEQYF
>-|TRBJ2-7|-|TRBV20-1
TGCAGTGCCCAGATACACCGAGCAACCTACGAGCAGTACTTC
CSAQIHRATYEQYF
>-|TRBJ2-1|-|TRBV5-4
TGTGCCAGCAGCGCCGGGACCTGGAGCTCCTACAATGAGCAGTTCTTC
CASSAGTWSSYNEQFF
>-|TRBJ1-6|few|TRBV3-1
TGTGCCAGCAGCCAAGACGGATCTGCCTCACCCCTCCACTTT
CASSQDGSASPLHF
>-|TRBJ2-6|-|TRBV27
TGTGCCAGCAGTCCCGACCGGGGCTCTGGGGCCAACGTCCTGACTTTC
CASSPDRGSGANVLTF
>-|TRBJ2-7|-|TRBV5-1
TGCGCCAGCAGCCGTCTATTGATGGGCTACGAGCAGTACTTC
CASSRLLMGYEQYF
>-|TRBJ1-2|few|TRBV29-1
TGCAGCGTTGAATACAGTCCCAACTATGGCTACACCTTC
CSVEYSPNYGYTF
>-|TRBJ2-1|-|TRBV20-1
TGCAGTGCGGAGGACTTATCGTACAATGAGCAGTTCTTC
CSAEDLSYNEQFF
>TRBD1|TRBJ2-5|few|TRBV20-1
TGCAGTGCTAGTAGGACAGGGGTTTTTGAGACCCAGTACTTC
CSASRTGVFETQYF
>TRBD2|TRBJ2-1|-|TRBV29-1
TGCAGCGTTGTATTGGTAGCGGGAGGGTTTTACAATGAGCAGTTCTTC
CSVVLVAGGFYNEQFF
>-|TRBJ2-1|few|TRBV20-1
TGCAGTGTCCCCGCGTGGGGAGCAGCGTACAATGAGCAGTTCTTC
CSVPAWGAAYNEQFF
>-|TRBJ2-5|once|TRBV4-1
TGCGCCAGCAGCCAAGTAGCACTGGGGAGATACCAAGAGACCCAGTACTTC
CASSQVALGRYQETQYF
>TRBD1|TRBJ2-5|-|TRBV5-1
TGCGCCAGCAGCTCCGGGACAGAGGGAGAGACCCAGTACTTC
CASSSGTEGETQYF
>TRBD2|TRBJ2-5|-|TRBV15
TGTGCCACCAGCAGACTAGCGGCACAAGAGACCCAGTACTTC
CATSRLAAQETQYF
>-|TRBJ1-3|-|TRBV11-3
TGTGCCAGCAGCCAAGACGGGGGGCACGGAAACACCATATATTTT
CASSQDGGHGNTIYF
>TRBD2|TRBJ2-3|few|TRBV12-3/TRBV12-4
TGTGCCAGCGGGCGGGCTAGCGGGGGCACAGATACGCAGTATTTT
CASGRASGGTDTQYF
>-|TRBJ2-5|-|TRBV29-1
TGCAGCGTGGGTAACAGAGAAGAGACCCAGTACTTC
CSVGNREETQYF
>-|TRBJ2-4|-|TRBV19
TGTGCCAGTAGTAGAGATGGACTAGCCAAAAACATTCAGTACTTC
CASSRDGLAKNIQYF
>TRBD1|TRBJ1-1|-|TRBV29-1
TGCAGCGTTCGGACAGGGGGCGTGAACACTGAAGCTTTCTTT
CSVRTGGVNTEAFF
>-|TRBJ1-2|-|TRBV28
TGTGCCAGCAGGTGGGCCACCGCGGGTTCGGGCTACACCTTC
CASRWATAGSGYTF
>TRBD2|TRBJ2-5|few|TRBV5-1
TGCGCCAGCAGCTTGGCAACGGGACTAGGAGAGACCCAGTACTTC
CASSLATGLGETQYF
>-|TRBJ2-2|few|TRBV5-1
TGCGCCAGCAGCTTGGGGTTGCGGGGCCCCGGGGAGCTGTTTTTT
CASSLGLRGPGELFF
>TRBD1|TRBJ1-2|-|TRBV20-1
TGCAGTGCTCACAGGGGGCACGACTATGGCTACACCTTC
CSAHRGHDYGYTF
>-|TRBJ2-2|-|TRBV4-2
TGTGCCAGCAGCCAAAGGGTCCTAGGGCAGATCACCGGGGAGCTGCTTTTT
CASSQRVLGQITGELLF
>TRBD2|TRBJ2-5|few|TRBV7-6
TGTGCCAGCAGCTTAGGGGGACTAGCGGGATGGATCGCGAAGACCCAGTACTTC
CASSLGGLAGWIAKTQYF
>TRBD2|TRBJ2-2|-|TRBV15
TGTGCCACCAGCAGCAGAGCGGGAGGAGTTGCGGAGCTGTTTTTT
CATSSRAGGVAELFF
>-|TRBJ2-2|-|TRBV18
TGTGCCAGCTCACCACCCTTCGCGGAGGTCCCCGGGGAGCTGTTTTTT
CASSPPFAEVPGELFF
>-|TRBJ1-6|few|TRBV12-3/TRBV12-4
TGTGCCAGCAGCCCTGTGGGAGTAGATTCACCCCTCCACTTT
CASSPVGVDSPLHF
>-|TRBJ2-7|-|TRBV3-1
TGTGCCAGCAGCCACCGACCTGTAGCGAGCTACGAGCAGTACTTC
CASSHRPVASYEQYF
>TRBD1|TRBJ1-2|few|TRBV27
TGTGCCAGCAGTTTATCCCGGGACAGGGCGGAAGGCTACACCTTC
CASSLSRDRAEGYTF
>TRBD1|TRBJ2-7|-|TRBV29-1
TGCAGCGCGCGGACAGGCCTCAGGGTGCAGTACTTC
CSARTGLRVQYF
>-|TRBJ2-1|-|TRBV5-1
TGCGCCAGCAGCTTGGCCCTGTTGAATGAGCAGTTCTTC
CASSLALLNEQFF
>TRBD2|TRBJ2-3|-|TRBV20-1
TGCAGTGCTAGAGGACTAGGACTAGCGGGAGATACGCAGTATTTT
CSARGLGLAGDTQYF
>TRBD1|TRBJ2-7|-|TRBV27
TGTGCCAGCAGTGAGTACAGGGGGCGCATCGGCGAGCAGTACTTC
CASSEYRGRIGEQYF
>-|TRBJ2-2|-|TRBV7-7
TGTGCCAGCAGCTCCAGGGAGGACACCGGGGAGCTGTTTTTT
CASSSREDTGELFF
>TRBD2|TRBJ2-7|-|TRBV5-6
TGTGCCAGCAGCGTGTTAGCGGGAGATGGGAACGAGCAGTACTTC
CASSVLAGDGNEQYF
>-|TRBJ2-7|few|TRBV9
TGTGCCAGCAGCTCAGACAGAACCTTCTCCTACGAGCAGTACTTC
CASSSDRTFSYEQYF
>-|TRBJ1-1|-|TRBV5-1
TGCGCCAGCAGCTTGGGGGGGAGTCTGAACACTGAAGCTTTCTTT
CASSLGGSLNTEAFF
>-|TRBJ2-4|few|TRBV27
TGTGCCAGCAGTTTAGAAGAGCCAGGGAAAGGCAAAAACATTCAGTACTTC
CASSLEEPGKGKNIQYF
>-|TRBJ2-3|-|TRBV6-2/TRBV6-3
TGTGCCAGCAGGCACGACACAGATACGCAGTATTTT
CASRHDTDTQYF